The clone carrying this T cell receptor beta chain was seen a few times. V was trimmed by 8 bases and J by 3 bases, leaving 5 bases between them. Germline-derived CDR1 and CDR2 are MNHNS and SASEGT. This CDR3 is built from 12 residues. This record belongs to a study of blood T cells in healthy people across ages. Each donor had 9 to 10 milliliters of peripheral blood drawn. Each sample gave at least 7 million isolated PBMCs. Primed by a sample-barcoded 5' primer and a J-beta primer mix, a second PCR proceeded for about 6 to 11 cycles. A single record per CDR3 protein comes from TCRdb applying MiXCR to the 5' RACE reads. The data contain 750,000 to 950,000 distinct CDR3 sequences, 25% to 35% of them singletons. This same sample was also taken into another study, of T cells of mothers and their children. From that paper: Among related mother-child pairs, overlap was slightly higher than in unrelated pairs, though not significantly.

The TCR was taken from a middle-aged woman in good health. This chain joins TRBV6-1 and TRBJ1-6; D call uncertain. Specimen: blood. The CDR3 protein is CASGDYNSPLHF. In DNA form, the CDR3 reads TGTGCCAGCGGGGACTATAATTCACCCCTCCACTTT.